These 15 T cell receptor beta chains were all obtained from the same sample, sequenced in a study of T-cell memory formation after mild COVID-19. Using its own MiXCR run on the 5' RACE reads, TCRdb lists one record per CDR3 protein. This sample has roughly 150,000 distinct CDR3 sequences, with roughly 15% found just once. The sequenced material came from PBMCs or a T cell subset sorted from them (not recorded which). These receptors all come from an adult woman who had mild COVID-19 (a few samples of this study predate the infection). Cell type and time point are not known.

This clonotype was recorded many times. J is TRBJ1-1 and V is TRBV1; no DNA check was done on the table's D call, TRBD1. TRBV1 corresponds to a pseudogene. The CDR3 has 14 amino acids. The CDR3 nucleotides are TGCACCAGCAGCCACGGACAGGGAGACACTGAAGCTTTCTTT. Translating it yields CTSSHGQGDTEAFF.

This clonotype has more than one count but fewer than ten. CDR3 nucleotide sequence: TGTGCCAGCAGCCAAGCTAGCGGGAAAAGCACAGATACGCAGTATTTT. Its protein is CASSQASGKSTDTQYF. The gene calls are TRBV14 and TRBJ2-3, with 9 positions matching TRBD2. Germline loops: CDR1 SGHDN, CDR2 FVKESK. The length of the CDR3 is 16 residues. Trimming cost V 1 base and J 0 bases; bases outside gene matches: 2.

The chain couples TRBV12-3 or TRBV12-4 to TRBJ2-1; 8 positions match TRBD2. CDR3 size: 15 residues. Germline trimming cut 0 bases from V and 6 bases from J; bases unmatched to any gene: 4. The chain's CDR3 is CASSLARREVNEQFF. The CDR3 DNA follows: TGTGCCAGCAGTTTAGCGAGGCGGGAGGTCAATGAGCAGTTCTTC.

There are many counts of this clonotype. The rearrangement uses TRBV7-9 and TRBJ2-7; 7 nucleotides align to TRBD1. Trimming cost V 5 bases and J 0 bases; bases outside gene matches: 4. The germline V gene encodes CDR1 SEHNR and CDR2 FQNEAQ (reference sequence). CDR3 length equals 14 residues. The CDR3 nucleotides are TGTGCCAGCAGCCGTGGACAGGACTCCTACGAGCAGTACTTC. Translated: CASSRGQDSYEQYF.

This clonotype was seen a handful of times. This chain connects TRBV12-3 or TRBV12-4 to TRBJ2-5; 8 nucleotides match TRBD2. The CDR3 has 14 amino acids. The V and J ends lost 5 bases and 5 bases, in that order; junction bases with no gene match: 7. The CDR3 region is CASSVTSGMETQYF. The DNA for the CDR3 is TGTGCCAGCAGTGTCACTAGCGGAATGGAGACCCAGTACTTC.

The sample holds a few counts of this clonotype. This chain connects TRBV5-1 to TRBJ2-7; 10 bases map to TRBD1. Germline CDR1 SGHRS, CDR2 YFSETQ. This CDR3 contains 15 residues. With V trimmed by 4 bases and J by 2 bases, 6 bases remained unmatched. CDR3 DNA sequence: TGCGCCAGCAGCACGGGGACAGGGGAAACCTACGAGCAGTACTTC. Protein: CASSTGTGETYEQYF.

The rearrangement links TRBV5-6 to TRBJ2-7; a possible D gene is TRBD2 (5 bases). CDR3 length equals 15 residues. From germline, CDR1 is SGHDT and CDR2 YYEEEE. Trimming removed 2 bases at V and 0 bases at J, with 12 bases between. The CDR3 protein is CASSFGRRNSYEQYF. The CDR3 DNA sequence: TGTGCCAGCAGCTTCGGACGGAGGAACTCCTACGAGCAGTACTTC.

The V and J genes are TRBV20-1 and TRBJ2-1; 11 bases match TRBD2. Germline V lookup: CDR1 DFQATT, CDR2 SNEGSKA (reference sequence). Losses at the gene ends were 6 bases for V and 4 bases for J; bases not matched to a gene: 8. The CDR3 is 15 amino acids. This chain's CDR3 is CSARIGTSGYNEQFF. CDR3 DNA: TGCAGTGCAAGAATCGGGACTAGCGGATACAATGAGCAGTTCTTC.

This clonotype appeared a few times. Here the CDR3 reads CASSLVSKGTGTYNEQFF. In DNA, the CDR3 is TGTGCCAGCAGCTTGGTTTCTAAGGGAACGGGGACCTACAATGAGCAGTTCTTC. The chain carries TRBV7-9 and TRBJ2-1; possibly TRBD2 for D (5 bases). V lost 3 bases and J 2 bases, leaving 20 bases between the germline ends. The CDR3 contains 18 residues. Germline lookup yields CDR1 SEHNR and CDR2 FQNEAQ (reference sequence).

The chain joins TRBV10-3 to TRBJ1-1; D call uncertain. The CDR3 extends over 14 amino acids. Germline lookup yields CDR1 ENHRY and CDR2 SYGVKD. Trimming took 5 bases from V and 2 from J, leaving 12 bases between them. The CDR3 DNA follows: TGTGCCATCAGTATGGACTGGCTTAACACTGAAGCTTTCTTT. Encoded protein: CAISMDWLNTEAFF.

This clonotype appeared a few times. CDR3 nucleotide sequence: TGTGCCAGCAGCGCCTTTTGGCGGTCCCAAGAGACCCAGTACTTC. This gives the protein CASSAFWRSQETQYF. The chain is built from TRBV6-1 and TRBJ2-5, with D hard to call. Germline CDR1 MNHNS, CDR2 SASEGT. The CDR3 runs 15 residues. The germline V and J ends were trimmed by 6 bases and 1 base, with 15 bases remaining between them.

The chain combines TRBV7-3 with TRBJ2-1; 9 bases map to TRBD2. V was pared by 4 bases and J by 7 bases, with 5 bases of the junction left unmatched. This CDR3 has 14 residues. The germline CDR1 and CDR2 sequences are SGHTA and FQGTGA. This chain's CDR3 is CASSSAGGPNEQFF. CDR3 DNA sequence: TGTGCCAGCAGCTCGGCGGGGGGGCCGAATGAGCAGTTCTTC.

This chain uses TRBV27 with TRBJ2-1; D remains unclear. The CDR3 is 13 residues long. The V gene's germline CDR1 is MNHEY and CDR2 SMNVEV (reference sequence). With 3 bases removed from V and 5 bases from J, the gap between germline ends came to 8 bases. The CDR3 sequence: CASSLGWDNEQFF. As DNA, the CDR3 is TGTGCCAGCAGTTTGGGGTGGGACAATGAGCAGTTCTTC.

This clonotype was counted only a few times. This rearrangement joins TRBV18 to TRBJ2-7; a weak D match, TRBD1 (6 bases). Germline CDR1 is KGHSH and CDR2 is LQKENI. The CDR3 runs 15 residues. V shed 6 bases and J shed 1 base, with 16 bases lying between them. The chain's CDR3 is CASSLDRTISYEQYF. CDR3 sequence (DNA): TGTGCCAGCTCTTTAGACAGGACGATTTCCTACGAGCAGTACTTC.

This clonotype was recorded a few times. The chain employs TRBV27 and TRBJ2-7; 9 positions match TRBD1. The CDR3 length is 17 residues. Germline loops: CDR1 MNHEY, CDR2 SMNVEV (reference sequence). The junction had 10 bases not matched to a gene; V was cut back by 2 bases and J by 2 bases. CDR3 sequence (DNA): TGTGCCAGCAGTTTAGAGTACCAGGGGACAGGGCCCTACGAGCAGTACTTC. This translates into CASSLEYQGTGPYEQYF.